Below, one T cell receptor (beta chain) is given with its context. Its antigen target is currently unknown. Qualities for individual bases were not recorded, and no much larger clone is one base off. From its cysteine to its phenylalanine, the CDR3 spans 17 amino acids. Kept here is only the CDR3 DNA, which spans 51 bases and is read in frame from base 1. CDR1 and CDR2 (LNHDA, SQIVND) derive from the germline V gene (reference sequence). Relative to germline, V is 3 bases shorter and J is 6 bases shorter, with 21 bases between their ends. These data originate in a study of technical replicates of blood from a handful of donors (dated by TCRdb to 2016 to 2017). Libraries were constructed by the immunoSEQ multiplex PCR assay. Imported from immuneACCESS, the table was reduced by TCRdb to in-frame sequences with V and J called. These copies leave out some clones; in studies compared against another copy, an unresolved V gene accounts for under half, and the cause of the remainder is not known. The sample yields 70,000 to 95,000 clones; about nine tenths were counted once. About 0.4% of the sample lies in the top ten.

The clonotype comes from a human donor in good health. Some clones in this sample may be carry-over from other donors' samples. Specimen: T cells isolated from PBMCs. The V and J segments used are TRBV19 and TRBJ2-1; the D gene is perhaps TRBD2, on 5 matching bases. The CDR3: CASSISPTRLSGNEQFF. The bases are TGTGCCAGTAGTATCTCCCCCACTAGGCTTTCAGGCAATGAGCAGTTCTTC.